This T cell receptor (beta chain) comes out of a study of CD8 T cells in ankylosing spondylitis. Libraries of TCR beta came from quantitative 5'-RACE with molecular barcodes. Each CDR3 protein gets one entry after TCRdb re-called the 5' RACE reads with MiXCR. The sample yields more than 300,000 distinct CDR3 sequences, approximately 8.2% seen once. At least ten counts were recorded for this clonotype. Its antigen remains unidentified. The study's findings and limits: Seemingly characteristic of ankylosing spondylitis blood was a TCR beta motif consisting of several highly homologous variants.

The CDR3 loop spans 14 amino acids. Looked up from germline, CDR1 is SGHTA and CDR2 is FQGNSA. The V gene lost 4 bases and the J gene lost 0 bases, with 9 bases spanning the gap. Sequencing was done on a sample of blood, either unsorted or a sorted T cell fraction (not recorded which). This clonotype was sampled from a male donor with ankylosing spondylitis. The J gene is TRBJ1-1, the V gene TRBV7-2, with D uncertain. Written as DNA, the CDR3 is TGTGCCAGCAGCTGGCGTTCAGTGAACACTGAAGCTTTCTTT. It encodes CASSWRSVNTEAFF.